This T cell receptor (beta chain) emerged from a study of blood T cells in healthy people across ages. The study's findings and limits: Older age coincided with a roughly linear decline in TCR beta diversity per million T cells. Diversity estimated from one million T cells was considered an underestimate.

The authors ran a second PCR of roughly 6 to 12 cycles using a sample-barcoded 5' primer and a J-beta primer mix. With 12 random nucleotides, a template-switch adaptor tagged each individual cDNA molecule. MiXCR, run by TCRdb on the 5' RACE reads, gives a single entry per CDR3 protein. Found here are about 650,000 distinct CDR3 sequences, less than 40% of them singletons; the top ten hold about 16%. Concerning this clonotype itself: Its matching antigen is unknown.

No fewer than 5.5 micrograms of total RNA were isolated from every sample. This CDR3 is built from 14 residues. Germline values: CDR1 DFQATT, CDR2 SNEGSKA (reference sequence). V gave up 6 bases and J gave up 8 bases, with 22 bases separating them. The receptor comes from a woman of 80 years or more in good health. Source material: blood. The rearrangement links TRBV20-1 to TRBJ1-2; D gene unclear. In nucleotides, the CDR3 is TGCAGTGCAAAAATCCCGGGCGGTCGGCGGGGCTACACCTTC. Translation gives CSAKIPGGRRGYTF.